This T cell receptor (beta chain) stems from a study of patients and donors after allogeneic stem cell transplantation. One entry per CDR3 protein, called by TCRdb with MiXCR from the RT-PCR reads. The data contain more than 850,000 distinct CDR3 sequences, more than 15% of them singletons. CDR3 size: 15 residues. Trimming left V 4 bases short and J 0 bases short, with 10 bases between. Germline-derived CDR1 and CDR2 are ENHRY and SYGVKD. This clonotype was seen at least ten times. This receptor was identified in a human donor who was either an allogeneic HSCT recipient or a stem cell or donor lymphocyte infusion donor (not recorded which). It is not recorded whose cells these are; they may come from a transplant donor. The V and J genes are TRBV10-3 and TRBJ1-3; D is perhaps TRBD1 (5 bases). The sequenced sample consisted of blood, either unsorted or a sorted T cell fraction (not recorded which). CDR3 sequence reads: CAISAGRVSGNTIYF. The DNA for the CDR3 is TGTGCCATCAGTGCCGGCAGGGTCTCTGGAAACACCATATATTTT.